These 21 T cell receptor beta chains came from one sample sequenced in a study of OX40 agonist ivuxolimab in advanced cancers. Profiled with immunoSEQ multiplex PCR; TCRdb holds only in-frame clones, not every one. Among about 95,000 clones listed, over 75% were seen once. The material was CD4+ or CD8+ T cells sorted from blood, obtained in a trial of the OX40 agonist ivuxolimab. All receptors come from an adult with an advanced solid tumor such as melanoma, head and neck, liver or kidney cancer.

The rearrangement links TRBV5-4 to TRBJ1-1, with unresolved D. The CDR3 totals 14 residues. The V gene lost 0 bases and the J gene lost 2 bases, with 8 bases spanning the gap. Per the germline V gene, CDR1 is SGHNT and CDR2 is YYREEE (reference sequence). The CDR3: CASSLDLSNTEAFF. The CDR3 DNA reads TGTGCCAGCAGCTTGGACCTCTCAAACACTGAAGCTTTCTTT.

The chain uses TRBV2 and TRBJ2-5; 8 bases map to TRBD2. V dropped 6 bases and J dropped 1; count of bases not matched to a gene: 4. The CDR3 spans 14 residues. Germline values: CDR1 SNHLY, CDR2 FYNNEI. As DNA, the CDR3 is TGTGCCAGCAGAGAGACTAGCGTCCAAGAGACCCAGTACTTC. This codes for CASRETSVQETQYF. Looking up the rest from reference TRBV2 and TRBJ2-5 gives the full variable domain: EPEVTQTPSHQVTQMGQEVILRCVPISNHLYFYWYRQILGQKVEFLVSFYNNEISEKSEIFDDQFSVERPDGSNFTLKIRSTKLEDSAMYFCASRETSVQETQYFGPGTRLLVL.

This clone was seen only once. The CDR3 region has the DNA TGCGCCAGCAGCCGCGGGACTAGCGGGATCAATGAGCAGTTCTTC. This translates into CASSRGTSGINEQFF. This chain links TRBV4-3 with TRBJ2-1, with TRBD2 matching over 13 bases. V shed 4 bases and J 6 bases; nucleotides not matched to a gene: 3. This CDR3 has 15 residues. Germline V CDR1 and CDR2: LGHNA, YSLEER.

The chain has TRBV7-9 and TRBJ2-1; 13 bases line up with TRBD2. This CDR3 region has 15 residues. The J segment lost 9 bases and the V segment lost 5 bases, leaving 7 bases of the junction unmatched. CDR1 is SEHNR and CDR2 is FQNEAQ in the germline V gene (reference sequence). The CDR3 here is CASSRGLAGASEQFF. The CDR3 DNA follows: TGTGCCAGCAGCAGAGGACTAGCGGGGGCGTCTGAGCAGTTCTTC.

The chain combines TRBV18 with TRBJ1-2; 7 bases map to TRBD1. The CDR3 runs to 13 residues. With 3 bases clipped from V and 6 bases from J, the junction kept 4 bases outside the gene matches. Germline values: CDR1 KGHSH, CDR2 LQKENI. This CDR3 is CASSPGQDHGYTF. For the CDR3, the DNA is TGTGCCAGCTCACCTGGACAGGACCATGGCTACACCTTC.

The V gene is TRBV7-9, the J gene TRBJ1-1; 7 bases map to TRBD1. J gave up 5 bases and V 5 bases, and 8 bases lay outside the gene matches. The CDR3 covers 14 residues. CDR1 is SEHNR, CDR2 FQNEAQ, per germline (reference sequence). The CDR3 sequence is CASSLLDRDTEAFF. CDR3 DNA: TGTGCCAGCAGCCTTCTCGACAGGGATACTGAAGCTTTCTTT.

The V and J genes are TRBV5-1 and TRBJ2-5; D gene ambiguous. The V gene lost 3 bases and the J gene lost 2 bases, with 8 bases spanning the gap. CDR1 and CDR2 (germline): SGHRS, YFSETQ. The CDR3 covers 13 residues. Here the CDR3 DNA reads TGCGCCAGCAGCTCCTTCCCACAAGAGACCCAGTACTTC. It yields the protein CASSSFPQETQYF.

The V call is TRBV6-6, the J call TRBJ2-2; D not resolved. Trimming cost V 4 bases and J 0 bases, with 9 bases left between them. The CDR3 contains 15 residues. Per the germline V gene, CDR1 is MNHNY and CDR2 is SVGAGI (reference sequence). The CDR3 protein is CASSSINSNTGELFF. The CDR3 nucleotides read TGTGCCAGCAGTTCCATCAACTCGAACACCGGGGAGCTGTTTTTT.

The chain is built from TRBV9 and TRBJ2-7, with D unresolved. Deletions cut 4 bases from V and 1 base from J, with 9 bases between. The CDR3 totals 13 residues. Germline CDR1 and CDR2: SGDLS and YYNGEE. Written as DNA, the CDR3 is TGTGCCAGCAGCTTAGGCGAATCCTACGAGCAGTACTTC. Its translation is CASSLGESYEQYF.

The CDR3 DNA follows: TGTGCCAGCACCTTAGGGACTAGCGGGAGGAATGAGCAGTTCTTC. Amino acids: CASTLGTSGRNEQFF. The chain is built from TRBV5-5 and TRBJ2-1; 15 bases fit TRBD2. The V gene end was trimmed by 6 bases and the J gene end by 7 bases; junction bases not matched to a gene: 5. This CDR3 is built from 15 residues. Germline CDR1 reads SGHKS; CDR2 reads YYEKEE (reference sequence). Using reference TRBV5-5 and TRBJ2-1 for the parts outside the CDR3, the full variable domain is DAGVTQSPTHLIKTRGQQVTLRCSPISGHKSVSWYQQVLGQGPQFIFQYYEKEERGRGNFPDRFSARQFPNYSSELNVNALLLGDSALYLCASTLGTSGRNEQFFGPGTRLTVL.

The chain uses TRBV7-2 and TRBJ2-1, with 8 positions matching TRBD2. Germline V gene data show CDR1 as SGHTA and CDR2 as FQGNSA. The ends lost 7 bases at V and 2 bases at J; junction bases unmatched: 7. CDR3 length equals 15 residues. Written as DNA, the CDR3 is TGTGCCAGCACGGACGGGAGGGGCACCTACAATGAGCAGTTCTTC. This translates into CASTDGRGTYNEQFF.

This clone was counted a few times. The chain has TRBV15 and TRBJ2-1; possibly TRBD1 for D (6 bases). Per the germline V gene, CDR1 is LNHNV and CDR2 is YYDKDF (reference sequence). V lost 9 bases and J lost 7, with 25 bases in between. The CDR3 sequence is 16 residues long. As DNA, the CDR3 is TGTGCCACTCAACGGGGACAAGTGGCGGACCTTAATGAGCAGTTCTTC. This sequence encodes CATQRGQVADLNEQFF.

This chain uses TRBV10-3 with TRBJ2-7; the match to TRBD1 covers 7 bases. CDR1 is ENHRY, CDR2 SYGVKD, per germline. The CDR3 contains 13 residues. V lost 4 bases, J lost 7 bases, and 7 bases stayed unmatched. The CDR3 region has the DNA TGTGCCATCAGTGTTGACAGGGATCGTGAGCAGTACTTC. Its translation: CAISVDRDREQYF.

The chain uses TRBV7-8 and TRBJ2-2, with D possibly TRBD2 on 5 matching bases. V shed 5 bases and J shed 0 bases, with 7 bases lying between them. CDR1 and CDR2 from the germline V gene are SGHVS and FQNEAQ. This CDR3 is 14 amino acids long. The DNA for the CDR3 is TGTGCCAGCAGCCCACTAGCGAACACCGGGGAGCTGTTTTTT. Its protein product is CASSPLANTGELFF.

The chain is built from TRBV6-1 and TRBJ2-5; 7 bases line up with TRBD1. With V trimmed by 6 bases and J by 5 bases, 9 bases remained unmatched. Germline loops: CDR1 MNHNS, CDR2 SASEGT. This CDR3 spans 14 amino acids. Here the CDR3 DNA reads TGTGCCAGCAGCGTTACAGGGGCGGTGGAGACCCAGTACTTC. Amino acid sequence: CASSVTGAVETQYF.

This clone was found a few times. V and J are TRBV25-1 and TRBJ1-2; tentative D call: TRBD1 (5 bases). The V end was cut by 6 bases, the J end by 8 bases, with 13 bases between. This CDR3 spans 12 amino acids. Germline-derived CDR1 and CDR2 are MGHDK and SYGVNS. The CDR3 DNA reads TGTGCCAGCAGGGATCCGGGGGAAGGCTACACCTTC. Translation gives CASRDPGEGYTF.

V is TRBV19 and J is TRBJ1-5, with D tentatively TRBD1 (5 bases). CDR3 length equals 14 residues. Trimming cost V 5 bases and J 3 bases, with 11 bases left between them. Germline V gene sequence: CDR1 LNHDA, CDR2 SQIVND (reference sequence). CDR3 region: CASSLGTSNQPQHF. Here the CDR3 DNA reads TGTGCCAGTAGTTTGGGGACGTCCAATCAGCCCCAGCATTTT. Looking up the rest from reference TRBV19 and TRBJ1-5 gives the full variable domain: DGGITQSPKYLFRKEGQNVTLSCEQNLNHDAMYWYRQDPGQGLRLIYYSQIVNDFQKGDIAEGYSVSREKKESFPLTVTSAQKNPTAFYLCASSLGTSNQPQHFGDGTRLSIL.

V gene TRBV20-1 combines with J gene TRBJ2-1, with no clear D. Trimming stripped 2 bases from V and 9 bases from J, with 8 bases between. This CDR3 region has 11 residues. Germline CDR1 and CDR2: DFQATT and SNEGSKA (reference sequence). The CDR3 here is CSARPRIEQFF. The CDR3, as DNA: TGCAGTGCTAGACCCAGGATTGAGCAGTTCTTC.

The rearrangement uses TRBV2 and TRBJ2-2, with D perhaps TRBD2 (6 bases). V dropped 6 bases and J dropped 13 bases, with 12 bases sitting between them. The CDR3 is 11 residues long. Germline V gene sequence: CDR1 SNHLY, CDR2 FYNNEI. The CDR3 nucleotides read TGTGCCAGCAGGGGGGGTAGTGTGCTGTTTTTT. This codes for CASRGGSVLFF. The full variable domain, its missing parts supplied by reference TRBV2 and TRBJ2-2, is EPEVTQTPSHQVTQMGQEVILRCVPISNHLYFYWYRQILGQKVEFLVSFYNNEISEKSEIFDDQFSVERPDGSNFTLKIRSTKLEDSAMYFCASRGGSVLFFGEGSRLTVL.

The chain couples TRBV2 to TRBJ1-5, with 7 bases matching TRBD1. V lost 7 bases and J lost 7; bases outside the gene matches: 7. Germline-derived CDR1 and CDR2 are SNHLY and FYNNEI. CDR3 length: 13 amino acids. CDR3 bases: TGTGCCAGCATTGGGACAGTAGGACAGCCCCAGCATTTT. It translates to CASIGTVGQPQHF. The full variable domain, in which reference TRBV2 and TRBJ1-5 provide the parts outside the CDR3, is EPEVTQTPSHQVTQMGQEVILRCVPISNHLYFYWYRQILGQKVEFLVSFYNNEISEKSEIFDDQFSVERPDGSNFTLKIRSTKLEDSAMYFCASIGTVGQPQHFGDGTRLSIL.

This clone appeared a single time. The V gene is TRBV4-2, the J gene TRBJ2-3; D call uncertain. CDR3 length equals 15 residues. V dropped 0 bases and J dropped 6 bases, with 13 bases sitting between them. In germline, CDR1 is LGHNA, CDR2 YNFKEQ. This CDR3 is CASSQEYMPTDTQYF. For the CDR3, the DNA is TGTGCCAGCAGCCAAGAGTATATGCCGACGGATACGCAGTATTTT.